This record looks at one T cell receptor beta chain sequence and its context. The antigen it recognizes is unknown. The record has no base qualities; no much larger clone is one base away. These data belong to a study of metastatic and nonmetastatic thyroid tumors (dated by TCRdb to the early 2020s). Turning to the overall study: Repertoires were compared across peripheral blood and tumor or nodule tissue samples from malignant and benign thyroid patients.

The full study reports these points: In both blood and tumor samples, TCR beta diversity was reported to be significantly higher in malignant tumors than in benign nodules.

None of the patients had been given any treatment before thyroid surgery. Using T-cell receptor beta sequencing, the study looked back at clinical samples from patients collected from the early 2010s to the late 2010s. In the germline V gene, CDR1 corresponds to SNHLY and CDR2 to FYNNEI. V ends up 6 bases short and J 6 bases short, with an unmatched junction base count of 6. Measured from the cysteine to the phenylalanine, the CDR3 is 13 residues long. Only the CDR3 portion is preserved as DNA: 39 bases, with reading frame beginning at the first base. Libraries were built with PCR. Sequencing used an Illumina HiSeq 4000. High-throughput sequencing was used to profile the TCR beta-chain CDR3 region of every patient. Under the source paper's analysis protocol: A classifier to discriminate distant-metastatic papillary thyroid cancer patients was built from CDR3 differences across clinicopathological groups. Repertoire diversity was assessed with the Shannon index, and tumor-blood repertoire similarity with the Morisita-Horn index. Through fastp at Q25 and MiXCR, TCRdb rebuilt clones from the public reads, retaining in-frame beta chains. These V and J calls are TCRdb output, not the study's own analysis. For this sample the table gives under 25,000 clones, of which over 20% were detected only once. 8.1% of the sample is taken by the ten largest.

The clonotype originates from a female donor with papillary thyroid cancer or a benign thyroid nodule (not recorded which). Some clones in this sample may be carry-over from other donors' samples. The sequenced sample was adjacent normal tissue. In this chain, TRBV2 is recombined with TRBJ2-3; 7 middle bases align to TRBD1. For the CDR3, the sequence is CASSGQELDTQYF. Here is the DNA: TGTGCCAGCAGCGGACAGGAACTCGATACGCAGTATTTT.